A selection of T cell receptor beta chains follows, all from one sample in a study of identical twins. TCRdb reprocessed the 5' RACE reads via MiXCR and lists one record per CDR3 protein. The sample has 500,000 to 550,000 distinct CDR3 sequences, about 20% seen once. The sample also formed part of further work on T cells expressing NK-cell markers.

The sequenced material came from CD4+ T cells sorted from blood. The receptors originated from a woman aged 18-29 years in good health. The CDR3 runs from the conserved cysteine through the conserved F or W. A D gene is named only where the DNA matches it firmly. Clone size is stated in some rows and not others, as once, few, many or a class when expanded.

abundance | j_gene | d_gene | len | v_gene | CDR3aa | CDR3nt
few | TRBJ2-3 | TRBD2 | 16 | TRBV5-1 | CASSASGTSKTDTQYF | TGCGCCAGCAGCGCTTCGGGGACTAGCAAGACAGATACGCAGTATTTT
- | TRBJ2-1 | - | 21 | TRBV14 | CASSQSLAWDSLTKTYNEQFF | TGTGCCAGCAGCCAGTCCCTCGCCTGGGACTCCCTCACAAAAACCTACAATGAGCAGTTCTTC
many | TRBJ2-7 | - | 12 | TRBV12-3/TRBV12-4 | CASSLRGNEQYF | TGTGCCAGCAGTTTACGAGGTAACGAGCAGTACTTC
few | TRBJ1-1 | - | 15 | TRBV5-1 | CASTGKGGSGTEAFF | TGCGCCAGCACGGGGAAAGGGGGAAGCGGCACTGAAGCTTTCTTT
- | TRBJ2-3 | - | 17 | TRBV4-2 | CASSQAQALRPTDTQYF | TGTGCCAGCAGCCAAGCGCAGGCCCTCCGCCCCACAGATACGCAGTATTTT
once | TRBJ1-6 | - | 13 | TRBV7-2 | CASSPRVGQGRVF | TGTGCCAGCAGCCCTAGGGTCGGGCAGGGAAGGGTCTTT
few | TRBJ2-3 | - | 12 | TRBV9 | CASSVGGDTQYF | TGTGCCAGCAGCGTAGGCGGAGATACGCAGTATTTT
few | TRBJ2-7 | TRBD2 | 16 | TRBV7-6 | CASSLMKSGGLIGQYF | TGTGCCAGCAGCTTAATGAAAAGCGGGGGGCTCATCGGGCAGTACTTC
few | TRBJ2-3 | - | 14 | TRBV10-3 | CAISESFGTDTQYF | TGTGCCATCAGTGAGTCGTTCGGAACAGATACGCAGTATTTT
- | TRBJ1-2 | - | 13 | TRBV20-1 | CSADPAANYGYTF | TGCAGTGCCGACCCCGCGGCTAACTATGGCTACACCTTC
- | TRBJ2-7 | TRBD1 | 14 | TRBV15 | CATSRPGQGTEQYF | TGTGCCACCAGCAGACCGGGACAGGGGACCGAGCAGTACTTC
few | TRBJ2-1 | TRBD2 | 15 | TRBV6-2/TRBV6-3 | CASRPGLAGAGEQFF | TGTGCCAGCAGACCGGGACTAGCGGGAGCTGGTGAGCAGTTCTTC
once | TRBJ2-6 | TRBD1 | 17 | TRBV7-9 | CASSPGQGASGANVLTF | TGTGCCAGCAGCCCAGGACAGGGGGCCTCTGGGGCCAACGTCCTGACTTTC
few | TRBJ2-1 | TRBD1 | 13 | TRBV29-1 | CSVGQGAGNEQFF | TGCAGCGTAGGACAGGGGGCCGGTAATGAGCAGTTCTTC
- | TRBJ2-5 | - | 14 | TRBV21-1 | CASSKDRGRETQYF | TGTGCCAGCAGCAAAGATAGGGGAAGGGAGACCCAGTACTTC
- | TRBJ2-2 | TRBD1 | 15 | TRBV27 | CASRGDRANTGELFF | TGTGCCAGCAGGGGGGACAGGGCGAACACCGGGGAGCTGTTTTTT
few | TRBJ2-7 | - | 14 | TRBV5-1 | CASNEQSRENEQYF | TGCGCCAGCAACGAGCAAAGCCGGGAGAACGAGCAGTACTTC
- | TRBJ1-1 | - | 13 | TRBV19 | CASSSLAGAEAFF | TGTGCCAGTAGTTCCCTCGCAGGGGCTGAAGCTTTCTTT
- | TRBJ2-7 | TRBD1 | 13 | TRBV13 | CASSRQGLHEQYF | TGTGCCAGCAGCAGACAGGGTCTCCACGAGCAGTACTTC
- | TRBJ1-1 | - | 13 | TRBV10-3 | CAISRQVNTEAFF | TGTGCCATCAGCAGACAGGTGAACACTGAAGCTTTCTTT
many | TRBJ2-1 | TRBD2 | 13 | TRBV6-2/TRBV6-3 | CASSLLTSAEQFF | TGTGCCAGCAGCCTCCTCACTAGCGCAGAGCAGTTCTTC
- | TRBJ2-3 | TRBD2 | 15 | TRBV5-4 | CASSLGLAIGDTQYF | TGTGCCAGCAGCTTGGGACTAGCTATAGGAGATACGCAGTATTTT
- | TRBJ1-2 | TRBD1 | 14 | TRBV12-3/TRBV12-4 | CASSRDRKLPGYTF | TGTGCCAGCAGCCGGGACAGGAAACTGCCCGGCTACACCTTC
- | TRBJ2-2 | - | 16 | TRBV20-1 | CSARIERTGNTGELFF | TGCAGTGCTAGAATCGAGCGAACGGGGAACACCGGGGAGCTGTTTTTT
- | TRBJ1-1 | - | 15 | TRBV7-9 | CASSFYGNRDTEAFF | TGTGCCAGCAGCTTTTATGGGAACCGGGACACTGAAGCTTTCTTT
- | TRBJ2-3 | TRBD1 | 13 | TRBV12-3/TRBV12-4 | CASSLIRGDTQYF | TGTGCCAGCAGCCTTATCAGGGGGGATACGCAGTATTTT
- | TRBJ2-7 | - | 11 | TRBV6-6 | CASSYFDEQYF | TGTGCCAGCAGTTACTTTGACGAGCAGTACTTC
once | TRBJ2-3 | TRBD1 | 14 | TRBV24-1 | CATSDLTGGDTQYF | TGTGCCACCAGTGATCTCACAGGGGGGGATACGCAGTATTTT
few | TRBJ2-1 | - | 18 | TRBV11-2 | CASSPQPGLLSSYNEQFF | TGTGCCAGCAGCCCACAACCGGGACTCCTGAGCTCCTACAATGAGCAGTTCTTC
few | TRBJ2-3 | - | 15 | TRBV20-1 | CSARGTAVNPDTQYF | TGCAGTGCTAGAGGGACAGCCGTTAATCCGGATACGCAGTATTTT
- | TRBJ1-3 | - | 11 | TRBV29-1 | CSGFSGNTIYF | TGCAGTGGGTTCTCTGGAAACACCATATATTTT
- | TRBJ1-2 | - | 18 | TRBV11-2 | CASSLDPRGGAKDYGYTF | TGTGCCAGCAGCTTAGATCCTCGGGGAGGGGCCAAGGACTATGGCTACACCTTC
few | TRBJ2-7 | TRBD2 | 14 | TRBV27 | CASRRGTSAYEQYF | TGTGCCAGCAGACGCGGGACTAGCGCCTACGAGCAGTACTTC
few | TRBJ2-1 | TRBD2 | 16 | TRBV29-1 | CSVETSLAGAYNEQFF | TGCAGCGTTGAAACCTCCCTAGCGGGGGCCTACAATGAGCAGTTCTTC
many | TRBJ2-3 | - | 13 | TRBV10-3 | CAISESSVDTQYF | TGTGCCATCAGTGAGTCTTCTGTAGATACGCAGTATTTT
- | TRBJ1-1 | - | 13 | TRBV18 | CASSLGAPTEAFF | TGTGCCAGCTCACTCGGAGCGCCCACTGAAGCTTTCTTT
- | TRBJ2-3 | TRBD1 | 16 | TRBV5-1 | CASSLRDRASTDTQYF | TGCGCCAGCAGCTTGCGGGACAGAGCTAGCACAGATACGCAGTATTTT
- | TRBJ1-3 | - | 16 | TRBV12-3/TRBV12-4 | CASSPPGLLSGNTIYF | TGTGCCAGCAGCCCTCCGGGACTCCTCTCTGGAAACACCATATATTTT
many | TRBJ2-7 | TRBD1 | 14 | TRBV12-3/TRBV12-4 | CASSRDRGPYEQYF | TGTGCCAGCAGTCGCGATAGGGGGCCCTACGAGCAGTACTTC